What follows are 28 T cell receptor beta chains derived from one specimen sequenced in a study of shared clonotypes between healthy human individuals. Profiling relied on immunoSEQ multiplex PCR, and the TCRdb table lists in-frame clones only, not all of them. The data show some 1.5 million clones, with about 96% seen just once and more than 0.9% held by the top ten. Sequencing used naive CD4+ T cells sorted from blood. Specified subset: CD45RA+ positively selected. These receptors all come from a young man in good health.

In its sample, this clone was seen once. This chain joins TRBV11-2 and TRBJ2-1, with 8 bases aligning to TRBD2. The CDR3 spans 15 residues. The junction had 5 bases not matched to a gene; V was cut back by 5 bases and J by 2 bases. Germline V gene data show CDR1 as SGHAT and CDR2 as FQNNGV. CDR3 DNA: TGTGCCAGCAGCATCAGTAGCGGGGCCTACAATGAGCAGTTCTTC. It encodes CASSISSGAYNEQFF.

This chain uses TRBV19 with TRBJ2-3; no clear D. With 3 bases removed from V and 2 bases from J, the gap between germline ends came to 18 bases. The CDR3 has 17 amino acids. Germline loops: CDR1 LNHDA, CDR2 SQIVND (reference sequence). CDR3: CASSIQRSPIPTDTQYF. CDR3 bases: TGTGCCAGTAGTATTCAAAGGAGCCCAATTCCCACAGATACGCAGTATTTT.

The J gene is TRBJ1-1, the V gene TRBV5-4; TRBD1 matches at 7 bases. V lost 2 bases and J lost 0; bases outside the gene matches: 7. The CDR3 has 16 residues. Germline loops: CDR1 SGHNT, CDR2 YYREEE (reference sequence). CDR3 DNA sequence: TGTGCCAGCAGCTTACCGGGACAGAGAATGAACACTGAAGCTTTCTTT. Translation gives CASSLPGQRMNTEAFF.

V usage is TRBV7-9 and J usage is TRBJ2-1; D gene unclear. The CDR3 loop spans 13 amino acids. V was trimmed by 5 bases and J by 5 bases, leaving 10 bases between them. Per germline, CDR1 SEHNR and CDR2 FQNEAQ (reference sequence). The CDR3 coding sequence is TGTGCCAGCAGCCGATATCGAGACAATGAGCAGTTCTTC. This gives the protein CASSRYRDNEQFF.

V is TRBV2 and J is TRBJ2-1; unclear D gene. The CDR3 contains 14 residues. Germline CDR1 SNHLY, CDR2 FYNNEI. Trimming pared 6 bases from V and 7 bases from J, leaving 16 bases between. CDR3 protein: CASRKELGINEQFF. The CDR3, as DNA: TGTGCCAGCAGGAAGGAGCTCGGCATTAATGAGCAGTTCTTC.

The V call is TRBV6-5, the J call TRBJ2-3, with D uncertain. Germline V gene data show CDR1 as MNHEY and CDR2 as SVGAGI. The CDR3 sequence is 15 residues long. V lost 2 bases and J 3 bases, leaving 12 bases between the germline ends. CDR3 DNA: TGTGCCAGCAGTTACCTGGCCCGCAGAACAGATACGCAGTATTTT. Translated, it gives CASSYLARRTDTQYF.

V and J are TRBV28 and TRBJ2-5, with TRBD2 identical over 13 bases. The CDR3 has 16 amino acids. CDR1 and CDR2 (germline): MDHEN, SYDVKM. The junction had 2 bases not matched to a gene; V was cut back by 3 bases and J by 1 base. CDR3 bases: TGTGCCAGCAGTTTCGGGACTAGCGGGGTCCAAGAGACCCAGTACTTC. Translated, it gives CASSFGTSGVQETQYF.

This chain links TRBV27 with TRBJ2-7, with D uncertain. Trimming removed 3 bases from V and 2 bases from J, with 11 bases in between. The CDR3 totals 14 residues. The V gene's germline CDR1 is MNHEY and CDR2 SMNVEV (reference sequence). CDR3 DNA sequence: TGTGCCAGCAGTTTTACGGGCAGAACCTACGAGCAGTACTTC. Translated: CASSFTGRTYEQYF.

This clone showed up just a few times. J is TRBJ1-2 and V is TRBV4-3, with D hard to call. The CDR3 loop spans 14 amino acids. V dropped 0 bases and J dropped 8 bases, with 13 bases sitting between them. From germline, CDR1 is LGHNA and CDR2 YSLEER. The CDR3 sequence is CASSQDPVVRGYTF. The CDR3 region has the DNA TGCGCCAGCAGCCAAGATCCGGTCGTTCGGGGCTACACCTTC.

Here the CDR3 DNA reads TGTGCCAGCAGCTTACGGACTAGCGGCACCGGGGAGCTGTTTTTT. Its translation: CASSLRTSGTGELFF. V and J are TRBV11-2 and TRBJ2-2, with TRBD2 matching 10 bases. CDR1 SGHAT and CDR2 FQNNGV come from the germline V gene. The CDR3 is 15 amino acids. V shed 2 bases, J shed 4 bases, and the junction held 1 base outside the gene matches.

V and J are TRBV7-6 and TRBJ2-5; TRBD2 agrees at 12 bases. J lost 8 bases, V lost 2 bases, and 15 bases had no gene match. Germline loops: CDR1 SGHVS, CDR2 FNYEAQ. The CDR3 runs to 18 residues. This CDR3 reads CASSLLTSGRGAAGTQYF. Here the CDR3 DNA reads TGTGCCAGCAGCTTATTGACTAGCGGGAGAGGGGCGGCAGGTACCCAGTACTTC.

This rearrangement joins TRBV2 to TRBJ1-5; tentatively, D is TRBD1 (6 bases). Germline assignment: CDR1 SNHLY and CDR2 FYNNEI. The V end lost 6 bases, the J end lost 4 bases, and 10 bases lay between the germline ends. The CDR3 runs to 13 residues. The CDR3 region has the DNA TGTGCCAGCAGAGGGACACCAAATCAGCCCCAGCATTTT. It encodes CASRGTPNQPQHF.

V and J are TRBV27 and TRBJ2-5; D gene uncertain. The length of the CDR3 is 12 residues. The ends were cut back, 5 bases at V and 7 bases at J, with 11 bases in the middle. In germline, CDR1 is MNHEY, CDR2 SMNVEV (reference sequence). The CDR3 region has the DNA TGTGCCAGCAGTCCCCTGTCAGGGACCCAGTACTTC. Translated: CASSPLSGTQYF.

The CDR3 sequence is CASSEGRASNQPQHF. For the CDR3, the DNA is TGTGCCAGCTCAGAGGGCAGGGCTAGCAATCAGCCCCAGCATTTT. V usage is TRBV18 and J usage is TRBJ1-5; D is perhaps TRBD1 (5 bases). The CDR3 is 15 amino acids. V was clipped by 5 bases and J by 0 bases, with 11 bases between them. In germline, CDR1 is KGHSH, CDR2 LQKENI.

The chain is built from TRBV15 and TRBJ2-1; TRBD2 matches at 8 bases. CDR1 and CDR2 (germline): LNHNV, YYDKDF (reference sequence). V was clipped by 1 base and J by 0 bases; unmatched bases: 8. The CDR3 has 18 amino acids. The CDR3 protein is CATSRGYSGGSSYNEQFF. The CDR3, as DNA: TGTGCCACCAGCAGAGGATACAGCGGGGGAAGCTCCTACAATGAGCAGTTCTTC.

The V gene is TRBV5-4, the J gene TRBJ1-2; 8 bases fit TRBD1. V lost 3 bases, J lost 7 bases, and 11 bases stayed unmatched. This CDR3 spans 15 amino acids. Germline V gives CDR1 SGHNT, CDR2 YYREEE (reference sequence). This CDR3 is CASSSLEQGVGGYTF. The CDR3 nucleotides are TGTGCCAGCAGCTCATTGGAACAGGGGGTAGGTGGCTACACCTTC.

This sequence joins TRBV27 and TRBJ1-3; D is unresolved. V gave up 6 bases and J gave up 0 bases, with 12 bases separating them. This CDR3 has 15 amino acids. From germline, CDR1 is MNHEY and CDR2 SMNVEV (reference sequence). In nucleotides, the CDR3 is TGTGCCAGCAGCCTATCTATAGACTCTGGAAACACCATATATTTT. Translation: CASSLSIDSGNTIYF.

The genes are TRBV5-1 and TRBJ2-1, with 14 bases identical to TRBD2. The CDR3 contains 19 residues. V was pared by 2 bases and J by 4 bases, with 11 bases of the junction left unmatched. Per germline, CDR1 SGHRS and CDR2 YFSETQ. The CDR3 DNA follows: TGCGCCAGCAGCTTCGGACTAGCGGGAGGAGAGGGGGATTACAATGAGCAGTTCTTC. Translated, it gives CASSFGLAGGEGDYNEQFF.

This rearrangement joins TRBV9 to TRBJ2-3; 8 nucleotides match TRBD2. V trimming: 1 base; J trimming: 9 bases; junction bases outside the gene matches: 7. Germline CDR1 is SGDLS and CDR2 is YYNGEE. This CDR3 contains 14 residues. The CDR3 reads CASSVLAGPSTQYF. The CDR3 DNA is TGTGCCAGCAGCGTATTAGCGGGACCGTCCACGCAGTATTTT.

The V gene is TRBV28, the J gene TRBJ2-7; 7 nucleotides agree with TRBD2. The CDR3 runs to 15 residues. The germline CDR1 and CDR2 sequences are MDHEN and SYDVKM. V gave up 5 bases and J gave up 2 bases; unmatched junction bases: 9. The CDR3 loop reads CASSLERDGPYEQYF. The CDR3 DNA reads TGTGCCAGCAGTCTAGAGCGGGATGGGCCCTACGAGCAGTACTTC.

The chain combines TRBV27 with TRBJ1-1; 8 bases map to TRBD1. CDR1 is MNHEY, CDR2 SMNVEV, per germline (reference sequence). V shed 3 bases and J 0 bases; nucleotides not matched to a gene: 3. This CDR3 has 15 residues. The CDR3 sequence: CASSFDRGLNTEAFF. In DNA form, the CDR3 reads TGTGCCAGCAGTTTCGACAGGGGTTTGAACACTGAAGCTTTCTTT.

The J gene is TRBJ1-1, the V gene TRBV19; D perhaps matches TRBD1 (5 bases). Germline-derived CDR1 and CDR2 are LNHDA and SQIVND (reference sequence). Deletions cut 2 bases from V and 5 bases from J, with 12 bases between. The CDR3 spans 14 residues. The CDR3 spells CASSIRKGVTEAFF. In DNA, the CDR3 is TGTGCCAGTAGTATACGGAAAGGGGTAACTGAAGCTTTCTTT.

This clone appeared once. The J gene is TRBJ1-5, the V gene TRBV7-2; D gene unclear. V was cut by 5 bases and J by 4 bases, with 12 bases left in between. Germline V gene data show CDR1 as SGHTA and CDR2 as FQGNSA. The CDR3 is 14 amino acids. The CDR3 is CASSPPRHNQPQHF. The CDR3 DNA follows: TGTGCCAGCAGCCCCCCAAGGCATAATCAGCCCCAGCATTTT.

The CDR3 region has the DNA TGTGCCAGCGGGTCCCGTCAGCCCCAGCATTTT. Protein: CASGSRQPQHF. The V and J genes are TRBV6-1 and TRBJ1-5; D remains ambiguous. CDR1 and CDR2 from the germline V gene are MNHNS and SASEGT. The CDR3 length is 11 residues. V lost 8 bases and J lost 6, with 8 bases in between.

This chain connects TRBV6-1 to TRBJ1-3, with D perhaps TRBD1 (5 bases). This CDR3 is 14 amino acids long. Germline CDR1 MNHNS, CDR2 SASEGT. V dropped 3 bases and J dropped 1 base, with 7 bases sitting between them. CDR3 sequence (DNA): TGTGCCAGCAGTGACGGGGGATCTGGAAACACCATATATTTT. Protein sequence: CASSDGGSGNTIYF.

This chain joins TRBV6-5 and TRBJ2-1, with 11 bases that match TRBD1. Germline V gene sequence: CDR1 MNHEY, CDR2 SVGAGI. V lost 4 bases, J lost 7 bases, and 3 bases stayed unmatched. This CDR3 is 14 amino acids long. CDR3 in amino acids: CASSSDRGLNEQFF. As DNA, the CDR3 is TGTGCCAGCAGTTCGGACAGGGGGCTTAATGAGCAGTTCTTC.

This clone was recorded only once. CDR3 bases: TGTGCCAGCAGTGTTTGGGACGGGAGGAACACCGGGGAGCTGTTTTTT. Translated, it gives CASSVWDGRNTGELFF. The chain joins TRBV25-1 to TRBJ2-2; D perhaps matches TRBD2 (6 bases). CDR1 and CDR2 from the germline V gene are MGHDK and SYGVNS. CDR3 size: 16 residues. V was clipped by 4 bases and J by 1 base, with 13 bases between them. The complete variable domain, with remaining parts taken from reference TRBV25-1 and TRBJ2-2, reads EADIYQTPRYLVIGTGKKITLECSQTMGHDKMYWYQQDPGMELHLIHYSYGVNSTEKGDLSSESTVSRIRTEHFPLTLESARPSHTSQYLCASSVWDGRNTGELFFGEGSRLTVL.

The chain joins TRBV5-6 to TRBJ2-7; tentatively, D is TRBD2 (5 bases). V shed 4 bases and J shed 5 bases, with 13 bases lying between them. CDR1 and CDR2 from the germline V gene are SGHDT and YYEEEE. The CDR3 runs to 13 residues. This chain's CDR3 is CASSGRLRNEQYF. The CDR3 DNA is TGTGCCAGCAGCGGGAGATTGAGGAACGAGCAGTACTTC.